This paragraph covers one T cell receptor (beta chain) sequence. What it binds is not known. A second 7 to 11 cycle PCR used barcoded and J-beta primers. TCRdb independently ran MiXCR on the 5' RACE reads; one entry per CDR3 protein. Of about 2 million distinct CDR3 sequences listed, roughly 52% are singletons. This sample is drawn from a study of blood T cells in healthy people across ages. Study-wide findings and caveats: Estimated diversity that came from one million T cells was considered an underestimate.

J gave up 8 bases and V 3 bases, and 12 bases lay outside the gene matches. This CDR3 is 15 amino acids long. The V gene's germline CDR1 is DFQATT and CDR2 SNEGSKA (reference sequence). The rearrangement links TRBV20-1 to TRBJ2-2; 7 nucleotides line up with TRBD2. This clonotype originated in a woman aged 40 to 50 in good health. Sequenced: blood. This CDR3 is CSARSQRGRWGELFF. The CDR3 bases are TGCAGTGCTAGGTCACAGCGGGGCAGATGGGGGGAGCTGTTTTTT.